This T cell receptor beta chain was recorded in a study of early stage breast cancer tumors. About the research overall: Samples were sequenced at about 9.7-fold average coverage.

The study, taken as a whole, reports: Commonly generated sequences made up most enriched TCRB sequences shared between patients.

The method was immunoSEQ multiplex PCR; TCRdb's version includes in-frame clones alone and lacks a portion of them. The sample has about 8,000 clones, approximately 62% seen once. In its sample, this clone ranks as medium-sized. The antigen is unknown. CDR1 and CDR2 from the germline V gene are SEHNR and FQNEAQ (reference sequence). There are 13 residues in the CDR3. Trimming shortened V by 1 base and J by 2 bases, and 6 bases separated the two germline ends. Each tumor contributed about 20-55 mg of diced tissue. The genes are TRBV7-9 and TRBJ2-7; possibly TRBD2 for D (5 bases). This TCR was recovered from a person aged 70 to 85 with breast cancer. Specimen: breast tumor tissue. The DNA for the CDR3 is TGTGCCAGCAGCTTAGAGAGGGCCTACGAGCAGTACTTC. Amino acids: CASSLERAYEQYF.